This entry concerns a single T cell receptor beta chain. The record originates from a study of blood T cell repertoires in COVID-19. Study in general: Acute-phase and convalescent COVID-19 samples originated in the United States, Italy and Spain.

The table came from immunoSEQ multiplex PCR; TCRdb's copy has only in-frame clones and leaves some out. The sample shows roughly 200,000 clones, under 90% of them seen only once. Patients from Seattle were sampled longitudinally, starting during active infection. The CDR3 runs 15 residues. Germline loops: CDR1 LGHDT, CDR2 YNNKEL (reference sequence). Deletions cut 0 bases from V and 6 bases from J, with 9 bases between. Sequencing was performed on peripheral blood. The chain is built from TRBV3-1 (or the pseudogene TRBV3-2) and TRBJ1-6, with D unresolved. The receptor was isolated from a woman older than 75 with COVID-19, enrolled during active disease. The CDR3 DNA follows: TGTGCCAGCAGCCAAGATCGAGTTCTTAATTCACCCCTCCACTTT. Translation: CASSQDRVLNSPLHF.